A single sample gave rise to the 26 T cell receptor beta chains below, sequenced in a study of blood T cell repertoires in COVID-19. Produced via immunoSEQ multiplex PCR; TCRdb's table is partial and in-frame only. The sample lists fewer than 350,000 clones; around 90% were seen once. Sequenced material: PBMCs or T cells enriched from blood (not recorded which). These receptors all come from a woman aged 18-29 years with acute COVID-19.

V and J are TRBV5-6 and TRBJ2-5, with D possibly being TRBD1 (6 bases). Germline CDR1 SGHDT, CDR2 YYEEEE. There are 14 residues in the CDR3. V lost 4 bases to trimming and J lost 5 bases, with 15 bases between them. The CDR3 here is CASSLQTGWETQYF. In DNA form, the CDR3 reads TGTGCCAGCAGCCTGCAGACAGGCTGGGAGACCCAGTACTTC.

V gene TRBV3-1 (or the pseudogene TRBV3-2) combines with J gene TRBJ2-7, with 8 bases aligning to TRBD1. The junction had 6 bases not matched to a gene; V was cut back by 9 bases and J by 2 bases. CDR1 is LGHDT, CDR2 YNNKEL, per germline (reference sequence). CDR3 length: 13 residues. DNA of the CDR3: TGTGCCAGGCGGGACAGGCCCACCTACGAGCAGTACTTC. It specifies CARRDRPTYEQYF.

The CDR3 DNA reads TGTGCCAGTGGGGGACTAGCGGGAGCAGAGACCCAGTACTTC. Translated, it gives CASGGLAGAETQYF. This chain joins TRBV19 and TRBJ2-5; 14 positions match TRBD2. The germline V gene has CDR1 LNHDA and CDR2 SQIVND (reference sequence). The junction had 3 bases not matched to a gene; V was cut back by 8 bases and J by 4 bases. The CDR3 covers 14 residues.

The V gene is TRBV19, the J gene TRBJ2-3, with 8 bases that match TRBD2. V was pared by 1 base and J by 1 base, with 10 bases of the junction left unmatched. Germline loops: CDR1 LNHDA, CDR2 SQIVND (reference sequence). The CDR3 spans 18 residues. CDR3 sequence reads: CASSIGRGAGGRTDTQYF. In nucleotides, the CDR3 is TGTGCCAGTAGTATAGGTCGGGGGGCGGGAGGACGCACAGATACGCAGTATTTT.

The chain employs TRBV5-1 and TRBJ2-1, with 12 bases aligning to TRBD2. Germline CDR1 is SGHRS and CDR2 is YFSETQ. There are 14 residues in the CDR3. After removal of 7 bases from V and 6 bases from J, the junction contained 5 bases not matched to a gene. CDR3 amino acids: CASEKLAGGNEQFF. As DNA, the CDR3 is TGCGCCAGCGAAAAACTAGCGGGGGGCAATGAGCAGTTCTTC.

The chain carries TRBV12-3 or TRBV12-4 and TRBJ2-7; no clear D gene. The CDR3 sequence is 13 residues long. V lost 3 bases and J lost 0, with 6 bases in between. This CDR3 reads CASSLKSSYEQYF. Written as DNA, the CDR3 is TGTGCCAGCAGTTTGAAGAGCTCCTACGAGCAGTACTTC.

The chain uses TRBV29-1 and TRBJ1-1; 8 bases are shared with TRBD1. The junction had 6 bases not matched to a gene; V was cut back by 4 bases and J by 8 bases. Germline loops: CDR1 SQVTM, CDR2 ANQGSEA. CDR3 length: 12 amino acids. CDR3 in DNA: TGCAGCGTTGGGACAGGGCCCCGAGAAGCTTTCTTT. This encodes CSVGTGPREAFF.

The gene calls are TRBV24-1 and TRBJ2-1; 7 positions agree with TRBD1. J was trimmed by 3 bases and V by 3 bases; bases with no gene match: 7. This CDR3 comprises 16 residues. The germline CDR1 and CDR2 sequences are KGHDR and SFDVKD. The CDR3 nucleotides are TGTGCCACCAGTGATCCGAAACAGGGGAACTACAATGAGCAGTTCTTC. As protein: CATSDPKQGNYNEQFF.

The V and J genes are TRBV10-3 and TRBJ1-2; no clear D gene. Germline V CDR1 and CDR2: ENHRY, SYGVKD. CDR3 length: 14 residues. Trimming took 6 bases from V and 4 from J, leaving 15 bases between them. This CDR3 reads CAIRNDGGIYGYTF. The CDR3 DNA is TGTGCCATCAGGAACGACGGCGGAATCTATGGCTACACCTTC.

The V and J genes are TRBV21-1 and TRBJ2-2; the D segment call TRBD1 is taken from the table without a DNA check. TRBV21-1 is a pseudogene locus. The CDR3 has 14 residues. The DNA for the CDR3 is TGTGCCAGCAGGAGACAGGGTAATAGTGGGGAGCTGTTTTTT. Protein: CASRRQGNSGELFF.

The CDR3 DNA follows: TGTGCCAGCAGTTTATACGGCGGGGGAGAGGAAAAACTGTTTTTT. This sequence encodes CASSLYGGGEEKLFF. The genes are TRBV28 and TRBJ1-4; D may be TRBD1 (5 bases). The CDR3 covers 15 residues. Looked up from germline, CDR1 is MDHEN and CDR2 is SYDVKM. V gave up 1 base and J gave up 8 bases, with 14 bases separating them. Filled out from reference TRBV28 and TRBJ1-4, the complete variable domain reads DVKVTQSSRYLVKRTGEKVFLECVQDMDHENMFWYRQDPGLGLRLIYFSYDVKMKEKGDIPEGYSVSREKKERFSLILESASTNQTSMYLCASSLYGGGEEKLFFGSGTQLSVL.

The gene calls are TRBV28 and TRBJ2-3; 10 nucleotides match TRBD2. Per the germline V gene, CDR1 is MDHEN and CDR2 is SYDVKM. V lost 4 bases, J lost 4 bases, and 17 bases stayed unmatched. The CDR3 length is 19 residues. The CDR3 here is CASSSRRKGSGRAADTQYF. CDR3 nucleotides: TGTGCCAGCAGTTCCCGACGAAAAGGAAGCGGGAGGGCCGCAGATACGCAGTATTTT.

The chain is built from TRBV4-2 and TRBJ2-3, with a tentative D call TRBD1 (5 bases). V dropped 0 bases and J dropped 4 bases, with 14 bases sitting between them. Germline-derived CDR1 and CDR2 are LGHNA and YNFKEQ. This CDR3 contains 16 residues. The CDR3 reads CASSQDQAGWADTQYF. The CDR3 DNA reads TGTGCCAGCAGCCAAGATCAGGCAGGGTGGGCAGATACGCAGTATTTT.

This clone showed up just once. The CDR3 DNA is TGTGCCAGCAGTTTAACCTCCCGCAGGGAGCAGTACTTC. Translated, it gives CASSLTSRREQYF. The chain couples TRBV27 to TRBJ2-7, with no clear D. V lost 2 bases and J 7 bases, leaving 12 bases between the germline ends. The CDR3 length is 13 residues. Germline CDR1 is MNHEY and CDR2 is SMNVEV (reference sequence).

The chain links TRBV28 to TRBJ2-7; TRBD2 matches 9 bases. The CDR3 runs to 15 residues. J gave up 3 bases and V 6 bases, and 9 bases lay outside the gene matches. Germline assignment: CDR1 MDHEN and CDR2 SYDVKM. The CDR3 reads CASSTTGTSNYEQYF. The CDR3 coding sequence is TGTGCCAGCAGCACCACGGGGACTAGCAACTACGAGCAGTACTTC.

The V call is TRBV28, the J call TRBJ1-5, with D possibly TRBD1 on 5 matching bases. Germline loops: CDR1 MDHEN, CDR2 SYDVKM. This CDR3 is 16 amino acids long. Trimming took off 10 bases at V and 5 bases at J, with 24 bases between the two ends. Here the CDR3 reads CAIRTLSGGSDQPQHF. The CDR3 region has the DNA TGTGCCATCCGGACTTTGAGCGGGGGGTCGGATCAGCCCCAGCATTTT.

The CDR3 is CASTLGTGLGIDEQFF. As DNA, the CDR3 is TGTGCCAGCACTCTCGGGACCGGACTAGGTATCGATGAGCAGTTCTTC. The V call is TRBV27, the J call TRBJ2-1; 7 bases match TRBD2. The CDR3 is 16 residues long. Germline V gene sequence: CDR1 MNHEY, CDR2 SMNVEV (reference sequence). The ends lost 7 bases at V and 8 bases at J; junction bases unmatched: 17.

The rearrangement links TRBV28 to TRBJ1-5, with 8 nucleotides matching TRBD1. The junction had 5 bases not matched to a gene; V was cut back by 1 base and J by 0 bases. CDR3 size: 17 residues. Germline values: CDR1 MDHEN, CDR2 SYDVKM. The CDR3 sequence: CASSLFPGGYSNQPQHF. CDR3 DNA: TGTGCCAGCAGTTTATTTCCAGGGGGCTATAGCAATCAGCCCCAGCATTTT.

The chain is built from TRBV18 and TRBJ2-2; D may be TRBD2 (5 bases). This CDR3 has 15 amino acids. Germline lookup yields CDR1 KGHSH and CDR2 LQKENI. V lost 3 bases and J 6 bases, leaving 14 bases between the germline ends. CDR3 region: CASSPMGLGAGELFF. CDR3 DNA sequence: TGTGCCAGCTCACCCATGGGGTTGGGAGCCGGGGAGCTGTTTTTT.

This clone was found once. V usage is TRBV5-1 and J usage is TRBJ1-1; TRBD1 matches at 7 bases. The ends lost 3 bases at V and 1 base at J; junction bases unmatched: 12. The CDR3 extends over 17 amino acids. Germline-derived CDR1 and CDR2 are SGHRS and YFSETQ. CDR3 DNA: TGCGCCAGCAGCTCCGCGTTATTCGGGACAGCGAACACTGAAGCTTTCTTT. It is translated as CASSSALFGTANTEAFF.

This clone appeared a single time. V gene TRBV2 combines with J gene TRBJ2-5, with 9 bases that match TRBD1. The CDR3 is 15 residues long. J gave up 1 base and V 8 bases, and 8 bases lay outside the gene matches. Germline CDR1 SNHLY, CDR2 FYNNEI. CDR3 sequence reads: CASCRDREPQETQYF. DNA of the CDR3: TGTGCCAGCTGCCGGGACAGGGAACCCCAAGAGACCCAGTACTTC.

The rearrangement links TRBV30 to TRBJ1-2, with D possibly matching TRBD1 (6 bases). Germline lookup yields CDR1 GTSNPN and CDR2 SVGIG (reference sequence). Trimming pared 7 bases from V and 5 bases from J, leaving 11 bases between. This CDR3 has 11 residues. CDR3 nucleotides: TGTGCCTTCACGAGGGGGTATGGCTACACCTTC. Its translation: CAFTRGYGYTF.

This clone was observed a handful of times. The same CDR3 arises from other DNA sequences in this sample as well. The chain combines TRBV5-1 with TRBJ1-1; the match to TRBD1 covers 9 bases. J gave up 4 bases and V 4 bases, and 11 bases lay outside the gene matches. The CDR3 consists of 16 residues. CDR1 SGHRS and CDR2 YFSETQ come from the germline V gene. The CDR3 here is CASSSQQGAEGTEAFF. In DNA form, the CDR3 reads TGCGCCAGCAGCAGCCAACAGGGGGCTGAGGGCACTGAAGCTTTCTTT.

The chain recombines TRBV4-3 with TRBJ2-7; tentative D call: TRBD1 (6 bases). The germline V and J ends were trimmed by 2 bases and 3 bases, with 14 bases remaining between them. This CDR3 is built from 15 residues. Per germline, CDR1 LGHNA and CDR2 YSLEER. The CDR3, as DNA: TGCGCCAGCAGCCAACTAGGACAGAAACACTACGAGCAGTACTTC. It is translated as CASSQLGQKHYEQYF.

This clone appeared a few times. The rearrangement joins TRBV4-1 to TRBJ2-1; the match to TRBD2 covers 9 bases. Germline lookup yields CDR1 MGHRA and CDR2 YSYEKL. The length of the CDR3 is 14 residues. V trimming: 3 bases; J trimming: 5 bases; junction bases outside the gene matches: 2. The DNA for the CDR3 is TGCGCCAGCAGCCACCTAGCGGGAAACAATGAGCAGTTCTTC. It is translated as CASSHLAGNNEQFF.

This clone showed up just a few times. The chain is built from TRBV19 and TRBJ2-3; 8 bases agree with TRBD1. The J segment lost 1 base and the V segment lost 5 bases, leaving 8 bases of the junction unmatched. The CDR3 runs to 16 residues. The germline CDR1 and CDR2 sequences are LNHDA and SQIVND (reference sequence). The CDR3 DNA reads as TGTGCCAGTAGTCTACAACAGGGGGAGGGCACAGATACGCAGTATTTT. This codes for CASSLQQGEGTDTQYF.